This T cell receptor (beta chain) came from a study of blood T cell repertoires in COVID-19. Germline values: CDR1 SGHTA, CDR2 FQGNSA. The CDR3 spans 12 residues. V lost 4 bases and J 10 bases, leaving 8 bases between the germline ends. In Seattle, patients joined the study during active infection and were tracked longitudinally. Generated by immunoSEQ multiplex PCR, the TCRdb table keeps only in-frame clones and is missing some. The sample lists about 92,000 clones; 87% were seen once. The sequence was collected from an older woman with COVID-19, enrolled during active disease. The sample comprised peripheral blood. V usage is TRBV7-2 and J usage is TRBJ1-6, with unresolved D. This chain's CDR3 is CASSSFFSPLHF. CDR3 bases: TGTGCCAGCAGCTCTTTTTTCTCACCCCTCCACTTT.